Only a few counts were recorded for the clone carrying this T cell receptor (beta chain). The target antigen is unknown. Amplified TCR beta CDR3 regions came from RNA transcripts. HTBI primers were used for first-round RT-PCR of the TCR CDR3. TCRdb fed the multiplex PCR reads into MiXCR, producing one record per CDR3 protein. The sample lists 600,000 to 850,000 distinct CDR3 sequences, roughly 20% occurring once. The blood specimen was taken at initial hyperthyroidism diagnosis, before any ophthalmopathy symptoms. This CDR3 is 15 amino acids long. Germline V CDR1 and CDR2: SGDLS, YYNGEE. V was pared by 1 base and J by 3 bases, with 6 bases of the junction left unmatched. These data belong to a study of T cells in Graves' hyperthyroidism and ophthalmopathy. The study's findings and limits: Ophthalmopathy and stable hyperthyroidism were separated by a 13 V-J model.

The sample comprised blood. The TCR was taken from a woman between 45 and 65 years old with Graves' hyperthyroidism that later progressed to Graves' ophthalmopathy. The chain has TRBV9 and TRBJ1-2; TRBD1 matches 7 bases. CDR3 sequence reads: CASSVMPGGDYGYTF. CDR3 sequence (DNA): TGTGCCAGCAGCGTAATGCCAGGGGGGGACTATGGCTACACCTTC.